A selection of T cell receptor beta chains follows, all from one sample in a study of T cells after yellow fever vaccination. TCRdb analysed the 5' RACE reads with MiXCR anew, one entry per CDR3 protein. The data hold about 340,000 distinct CDR3 sequences, with roughly 4.3% observed a single time. The sequences come from PBMCs, collected 5 days after the yellow fever booster vaccination. These receptors came from a man aged 18 to 30 who received the YFV17D yellow fever vaccine. CDR3s include the opening cysteine and the closing phenylalanine or tryptophan. The D gene is left open where the match is weak. Size tells how often a clone was seen (once, few, many) or the class of an expanded clone, and some rows leave it out.

TRBD1	-	TRBV4-3	TRBJ2-5	CASSQWTGGTETQYF	TGCGCCAGCAGCCAATGGACAGGGGGCACAGAGACCCAGTACTTC
-	few	TRBV7-2	TRBJ2-1	CASSFVTSYNEQFF	TGTGCCAGCAGCTTCGTTACATCCTACAATGAGCAGTTCTTC
-	many	TRBV28	TRBJ2-1	CASGVGTSYNEQFF	TGTGCCAGTGGGGTCGGGACTTCCTACAATGAGCAGTTCTTC
-	many	TRBV5-1	TRBJ2-1	CASSRYRGLNEQFF	TGCGCCAGCAGCCGCTACCGGGGCCTCAATGAGCAGTTCTTC
-	-	TRBV6-2/TRBV6-3	TRBJ2-3	CASSYDPGTLPTDTQYF	TGTGCCAGCAGTTACGATCCAGGCACGTTACCCACAGATACGCAGTATTTT
-	-	TRBV7-6	TRBJ2-2	CASSRTGANTGELFF	TGTGCCAGCAGCCGGACGGGCGCGAACACCGGGGAGCTGTTTTTT
TRBD1	many	TRBV2	TRBJ2-4	CASSLTGVGLAKNIQYF	TGTGCCAGCAGTCTTACAGGGGTGGGCCTAGCCAAAAACATTCAGTACTTC
-	many	TRBV9	TRBJ1-4	CASSPEWGREKLFF	TGTGCCAGCAGCCCGGAGTGGGGCAGAGAAAAACTGTTTTTT
-	many	TRBV5-4	TRBJ2-3	CASSFTGSGDTQYF	TGTGCCAGCAGCTTCACGGGGAGTGGAGATACGCAGTATTTT
TRBD1	many	TRBV5-1	TRBJ2-1	CASRTGTGVLRRLNEQFF	TGCGCCAGCAGGACCGGGACAGGGGTTCTCAGACGACTCAATGAGCAGTTCTTC
TRBD1	-	TRBV27	TRBJ1-2	CASSLQGARTYGYTF	TGTGCCAGCAGTCTACAGGGGGCCCGGACTTATGGCTACACCTTC
-	many	TRBV7-2	TRBJ2-1	CASSLSGGYEQFF	TGTGCCAGCAGCTTATCTGGTGGGTATGAGCAGTTCTTC
-	many	TRBV4-3	TRBJ1-1	CASSHSGVNTEAFF	TGCGCCAGCAGCCACTCGGGCGTGAACACTGAAGCTTTCTTT
-	few	TRBV29-1	TRBJ1-2	CSVGFRGLGGYTF	TGCAGCGTTGGTTTTCGGGGGCTCGGGGGCTACACCTTC
-	-	TRBV18	TRBJ2-1	CASSPRDHNEQFF	TGTGCCAGCTCACCCAGGGACCACAATGAGCAGTTCTTC
-	few	TRBV20-1	TRBJ1-1	CSAHRAGTEAFF	TGCAGTGCTCACAGGGCGGGCACTGAAGCTTTCTTT
-	-	TRBV5-1	TRBJ1-4	CATSKGGIDEKLFF	TGCGCCACCTCAAAGGGGGGGATTGATGAAAAACTGTTTTTT
-	-	TRBV10-3	TRBJ1-5	CAISESGIYQPQHF	TGTGCCATCAGTGAGTCTGGAATTTATCAGCCCCAGCATTTT
TRBD2	many	TRBV27	TRBJ2-5	CASSSKIGGGRNQETQYF	TGTGCCAGCAGTAGCAAAATTGGCGGGGGGAGAAACCAAGAGACCCAGTACTTC
-	-	TRBV19	TRBJ2-2	CASTAWGTGELFF	TGTGCCAGTACGGCCTGGGGGACCGGGGAGCTGTTTTTT
TRBD2	many	TRBV6-2/TRBV6-3	TRBJ2-1	CASTRTSAGSEQFF	TGTGCCAGTACCAGGACTAGCGCGGGAAGTGAGCAGTTCTTC
-	-	TRBV20-1	TRBJ2-3	CSARRRITDTQYF	TGCAGTGCTAGGAGGCGCATAACGGATACGCAGTATTTT
-	-	TRBV14	TRBJ1-2	CASSQDPGGYGYTF	TGTGCCAGCAGCCAAGACCCGGGCGGCTATGGCTACACCTTC
-	many	TRBV7-9	TRBJ1-2	CASSSRGEEGIYGYTF	TGTGCCAGCAGCTCCAGAGGGGAGGAAGGGATCTATGGCTACACCTTC
TRBD2	-	TRBV20-1	TRBJ2-1	CSALSIAGALLNEQFF	TGCAGTGCGCTTTCAATAGCGGGGGCCTTATTAAATGAGCAGTTCTTC
-	few	TRBV4-3	TRBJ2-2	CASSQEPGGDTGELFF	TGCGCCAGCAGCCAAGAACCGGGGGGCGACACCGGGGAGCTGTTTTTT
-	many	TRBV4-3	TRBJ1-2	CASSQVGEGGYTF	TGCGCCAGCAGCCAAGTCGGGGAAGGGGGCTACACCTTC
TRBD1	-	TRBV20-1	TRBJ1-3	CSARRRDRGFQNTIYF	TGCAGTGCTAGACGCCGGGACAGGGGATTTCAGAACACCATATATTTT
-	many	TRBV7-8	TRBJ1-5	CASSVDQGNGQPQHF	TGTGCCAGCAGCGTGGATCAGGGTAACGGTCAGCCCCAGCATTTT
-	many	TRBV29-1	TRBJ2-2	CSARGAVAGELFF	TGCAGCGCCCGGGGAGCGGTGGCCGGGGAGCTGTTTTTT
-	few	TRBV4-1	TRBJ1-4	CASSRTGTSTNEKLFF	TGCGCCAGCAGTCGAACCGGGACATCAACTAATGAAAAACTGTTTTTT
TRBD1	many	TRBV7-2	TRBJ2-5	CASSRDRGQETQYF	TGTGCCAGCAGCCGGGACAGGGGGCAAGAGACCCAGTACTTC
TRBD2	-	TRBV4-1	TRBJ2-5	CASSPGLAVGGETQYF	TGCGCCAGCAGCCCGGGACTAGCGGTGGGGGGAGAGACCCAGTACTTC
-	-	TRBV5-6	TRBJ2-3	CASRRRDGQTYSTDTQYF	TGTGCCAGCAGACGCCGGGACGGCCAAACATATAGCACAGATACGCAGTATTTT
-	few	TRBV15	TRBJ1-3	CATSRAGDSGNTIYF	TGTGCCACCAGCAGAGCTGGGGACTCTGGAAACACCATATATTTT
TRBD1	few	TRBV6-5	TRBJ1-6	CASRLDRVNSPLHF	TGTGCCAGCAGACTGGACAGGGTGAATTCACCCCTCCACTTT
-	many	TRBV10-1	TRBJ2-7	CASSEGTYEQYF	TGCGCCAGCAGTGAGGGGACCTACGAGCAGTACTTC
-	-	TRBV12-3/TRBV12-4	TRBJ2-5	CASYTGRGETQYF	TGTGCCAGCTATACCGGGCGGGGAGAGACCCAGTACTTC
TRBD1	-	TRBV20-1	TRBJ2-5	CSAPDRGLETQYF	TGCAGTGCTCCGGACAGGGGGCTGGAGACCCAGTACTTC